This is a list of T cell receptor beta chains from one sample in a study of blood T cell repertoires in COVID-19. Using immunoSEQ multiplex PCR, the repertoire was profiled, and TCRdb retains in-frame clones only, with some absent. The table records some 120,000 clones, roughly 72% of them present only once. Source material: peripheral blood. The receptor set was obtained from a human donor in a cohort sampled during active COVID-19. Both conserved end residues are part of each CDR3. D genes are given only for firm matches. Clone size is not always given. Where it is, it says once, few, many or a class for expanded clones.

CASSYARVGDAYEQYF	TGTGCCAGCAGTTACGCCCGCGTAGGAGACGCCTACGAGCAGTACTTC	.	TRBJ2-7	.	TRBV6-5
CASSPRQGPYEQYF	TGTGCCAGCAGCCCCCGACAGGGACCCTACGAGCAGTACTTC	.	TRBJ2-7	TRBD1	TRBV5-5
CASRHGGMQPQHF	TGTGCCAGTAGACATGGGGGCATGCAGCCCCAGCATTTT	few	TRBJ1-5	.	TRBV19
CASSQEDRGPTRTEAFF	TGCGCCAGCAGCCAAGAGGACAGGGGGCCAACGAGGACTGAAGCTTTCTTT	.	TRBJ1-1	TRBD1	TRBV4-1
CASSIGAGSYEQYF	TGTGCCAGTAGTATTGGGGCGGGGTCCTACGAGCAGTACTTC	.	TRBJ2-7	.	TRBV19
CASSPQSGGYTGELFF	TGTGCCAGCTCACCACAGTCGGGGGGCTACACCGGGGAGCTGTTTTTT	few	TRBJ2-2	.	TRBV18
CASSYLSGAEQFF	TGTGCCAGCAGCTACCTTAGCGGTGCTGAGCAGTTCTTC	.	TRBJ2-1	.	TRBV7-8
CASSQYREGTEAFF	TGTGCCAGCAGCCAATATAGGGAGGGCACTGAAGCTTTCTTT	.	TRBJ1-1	.	TRBV16
CASSDPGQGATEAFF	TGTGCCAGCAGTGACCCCGGACAGGGGGCCACTGAAGCTTTCTTT	.	TRBJ1-1	TRBD1	TRBV25-1
CANVNTQNSPLHF	TGCGCCAACGTGAACACACAAAATTCACCCCTCCACTTT	.	TRBJ1-6	.	TRBV5-1
CASSLARQGRGLGTEAFF	TGTGCCAGCAGCTTAGCACGACAGGGAAGGGGTCTGGGGACTGAAGCTTTCTTT	.	TRBJ1-1	TRBD1	TRBV7-8
CASSPRLLEGQYF	TGTGCCAGCAGTCCCCGACTCCTAGAGGGGCAGTACTTC	.	TRBJ2-7	.	TRBV12-3/TRBV12-4
CASSVLAGDTGELFF	TGTGCCAGCAGTGTACTAGCGGGGGACACCGGGGAGCTGTTTTTT	.	TRBJ2-2	TRBD2	TRBV2
CASSPGDYGYTF	TGTGCCAGTAGTCCAGGGGACTATGGCTACACCTTC	.	TRBJ1-2	.	TRBV19
CASSQVASYEQYF	TGCGCCAGCAGCCAAGTGGCCTCCTACGAGCAGTACTTC	few	TRBJ2-7	.	TRBV4-1
CASSLLGQPTNYGYTF	TGTGCCAGCAGTCTGTTAGGACAGCCGACTAACTATGGCTACACCTTC	many	TRBJ1-2	.	TRBV2
CASSEGAGWGDNSPLHF	TGTGCCAGCAGTGAAGGGGCAGGGTGGGGGGATAATTCACCCCTCCACTTT	.	TRBJ1-6	.	TRBV6-1
CASSFNYEQYF	TGTGCCAGCAGCTTTAACTACGAGCAGTACTTC	.	TRBJ2-7	.	TRBV11-2
CASSIGLVESVGTQYF	TGTGCCAGTAGTATAGGACTAGTAGAGAGTGTGGGTACGCAGTATTTT	.	TRBJ2-3	.	TRBV19
CASSPSGVQETQYF	TGTGCCAGCAGCCCGTCGGGGGTACAAGAGACCCAGTACTTC	few	TRBJ2-5	.	TRBV7-8
CASRRGGYGYTF	TGTGCCAGCAGACGGGGAGGCTATGGCTACACCTTC	.	TRBJ1-2	.	TRBV27
CASSQPTGMNTEAFF	TGCGCCAGCAGCCAACCGACAGGAATGAACACTGAAGCTTTCTTT	few	TRBJ1-1	.	TRBV4-1
CASSISHGGAGNTIYF	TGTGCCAGTAGTATATCCCACGGGGGGGCTGGAAACACCATATATTTT	.	TRBJ1-3	.	TRBV19
CASSTGRGNTIYF	TGTGCCAGCAGTACAGGGAGGGGCAACACCATATATTTT	.	TRBJ1-3	.	TRBV27
CASSARQGQNTGELFF	TGTGCCAGCAGCGCCCGACAGGGACAGAACACCGGGGAGCTGTTTTTT	.	TRBJ2-2	TRBD1	TRBV7-2
CASSGDSNQPQHF	TGTGCCAGCAGTGGTGACAGTAATCAGCCCCAGCATTTT	few	TRBJ1-5	.	TRBV28
CASSLEGTAANF	TGTGCCAGCAGCTTGGAGGGGACAGCGGCAAACTTC	.	TRBJ2-7	TRBD1	TRBV5-4
CASRSTRGVEQYF	TGTGCCAGCAGATCGACCAGGGGCGTCGAGCAGTACTTC	few	TRBJ2-7	.	TRBV5-6
CASSLIPRAVYGYTF	TGTGCCAGCAGCTTAATTCCGAGGGCGGTTTATGGCTACACCTTC	.	TRBJ1-2	.	TRBV7-8
CSASDGTGRVGAEAFF	TGCAGTGCTAGTGATGGGACAGGGAGGGTCGGGGCTGAAGCTTTCTTT	.	TRBJ1-1	TRBD1	TRBV20-1
CASSPERGREDSPLHF	TGTGCCAGCTCACCGGAGAGGGGGCGCGAAGATTCACCCCTCCACTTT	.	TRBJ1-6	TRBD1	TRBV18
CASSLWGQAANEKLFF	TGCGCCAGCAGCTTGTGGGGGCAAGCCGCTAATGAAAAACTGTTTTTT	.	TRBJ1-4	.	TRBV5-1
CASHREGGQPQHF	TGTGCCAGCCACAGGGAAGGAGGTCAGCCCCAGCATTTT	.	TRBJ1-5	.	TRBV2